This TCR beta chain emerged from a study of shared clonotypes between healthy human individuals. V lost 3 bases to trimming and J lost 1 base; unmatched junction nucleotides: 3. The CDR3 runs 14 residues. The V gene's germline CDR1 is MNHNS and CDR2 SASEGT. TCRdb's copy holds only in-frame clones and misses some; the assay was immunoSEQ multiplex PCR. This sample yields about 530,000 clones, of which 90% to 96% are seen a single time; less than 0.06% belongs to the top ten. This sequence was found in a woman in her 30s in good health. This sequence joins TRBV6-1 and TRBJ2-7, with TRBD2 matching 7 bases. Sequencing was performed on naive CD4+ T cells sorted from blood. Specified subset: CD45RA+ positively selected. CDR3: CASSDPSGSYEQYF. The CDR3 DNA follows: TGTGCCAGCAGTGATCCTAGCGGATCCTACGAGCAGTACTTC.